The 21 T cell receptor beta chains below all came from one sample that was sequenced in a study of spatial heterogeneity in lung cancer. Findings of the study overall: Tumoral mutation counts were tracked by counts of expanded intratumoral alpha and beta TCRs.

From the 5' RACE reads, TCRdb called clonotypes with MiXCR, one entry per CDR3 protein. The sample carries 9,500 to 12,000 distinct CDR3 sequences, more than 12% recorded once. These receptors have no known antigen. The time point: sample taken at primary tumor resection. Sequences were derived from lung tumor tissue, sampled at surgery. These receptors were collected from a male donor with early-stage non-small cell lung cancer.

This clonotype was counted many times. This chain links TRBV9 with TRBJ2-3; D is undetermined. V was cut by 0 bases and J by 2 bases, with 7 bases left in between. The CDR3 contains 14 residues. In germline, CDR1 is SGDLS, CDR2 YYNGEE. CDR3 sequence reads: CASSVEKPTDTQYF. The CDR3 coding sequence is TGTGCCAGCAGCGTAGAAAAACCCACAGATACGCAGTATTTT.

This clonotype came up many times. J is TRBJ1-4 and V is TRBV11-2; the match to TRBD1 covers 8 bases. Losses at the gene ends were 5 bases for V and 8 bases for J; bases not matched to a gene: 7. The CDR3 sequence is 14 residues long. Germline V lookup: CDR1 SGHAT, CDR2 FQNNGV. DNA for the CDR3: TGTGCCAGCAGCCTCGACAGGGGAGGGGAAAAACTGTTTTTT. Amino acids: CASSLDRGGEKLFF.

This clonotype was observed many times. The gene calls are TRBV6-2 or TRBV6-3 and TRBJ1-2, with D tentatively TRBD1 (6 bases). This CDR3 is built from 13 residues. Trimming shortened V by 7 bases and J by 12 bases, and 21 bases separated the two germline ends. Germline loops: CDR1 MNHEY, CDR2 SVGEGT. CDR3 region: CASKPGTGHPNTF. The CDR3 DNA sequence: TGTGCCAGCAAGCCCGGGACGGGACACCCCAACACCTTC.

At least ten counts were recorded for this clonotype. The chain has TRBV6-5 and TRBJ1-5, with TRBD1 as a possible D gene (5 bases). V lost 7 bases and J lost 7, with 17 bases in between. The CDR3 has 14 residues. Germline CDR1 and CDR2: MNHEY and SVGAGI. The CDR3 is CASKKRGGGQPQHF. The CDR3 DNA reads TGTGCCAGCAAGAAGAGGGGCGGGGGACAGCCCCAGCATTTT.

This clonotype was seen once. CDR3 residues: CASSFVAAGGNTIYF. CDR3 nucleotide sequence: TGTGCCAGCAGTTTCGTGGCGGCGGGTGGAAACACCATATATTTT. The rearrangement uses TRBV28 and TRBJ1-3; no definite D call. The CDR3 covers 15 residues. V was trimmed by 3 bases and J by 3 bases, leaving 12 bases between them. Germline loops: CDR1 MDHEN, CDR2 SYDVKM.

This clonotype has a count of ten or more. This chain connects TRBV28 to TRBJ2-5; 9 bases fit TRBD2. CDR1 is MDHEN and CDR2 is SYDVKM in the germline V gene. V dropped 6 bases and J dropped 2; count of bases not matched to a gene: 4. The CDR3 has 14 residues. The chain's CDR3 is CASRPGLAQETQYF. CDR3 sequence (DNA): TGTGCCAGCAGACCGGGACTAGCACAAGAGACCCAGTACTTC.

This clonotype rates as medium-sized. V and J are TRBV4-2 and TRBJ2-7; perhaps TRBD2 as D (5 bases). The V end was cut by 1 base, the J end by 3 bases, with 16 bases between. This CDR3 contains 16 residues. The germline V gene has CDR1 LGHNA and CDR2 YNFKEQ. CDR3 sequence: CASSQAVTPGIYEQYF. The CDR3 DNA is TGTGCCAGCAGCCAAGCCGTAACACCGGGAATCTACGAGCAGTACTTC.

This clonotype occurred a few times. The J gene is TRBJ1-5, the V gene TRBV2, with D tentatively TRBD1 (6 bases). Germline CDR1 SNHLY, CDR2 FYNNEI. V gave up 4 bases and J gave up 3 bases, with 13 bases separating them. This CDR3 region has 15 residues. The CDR3 reads CASSAPGALNQPQHF. The CDR3 DNA reads as TGTGCCAGCAGTGCTCCAGGGGCTCTCAATCAGCCCCAGCATTTT.

The chain has TRBV19 and TRBJ2-3; TRBD1 might be the D (6 bases). Germline V gene lookup returns CDR1 LNHDA and CDR2 SQIVND (reference sequence). CDR3 length equals 15 residues. V lost 5 bases and J lost 4, with 16 bases in between. The CDR3 is CASSRTGQGPDTQYF. Here the CDR3 DNA reads TGTGCCAGTAGTCGAACCGGGCAGGGGCCAGATACGCAGTATTTT.

This clonotype was counted many times. The V gene is TRBV11-2, the J gene TRBJ1-5, with no clear D. Deletions cut 5 bases from V and 2 bases from J, with 7 bases between. The CDR3 covers 13 residues. Germline CDR1 SGHAT, CDR2 FQNNGV. The CDR3: CASSPNGNQPQHF. CDR3 coding DNA: TGTGCCAGCAGCCCCAACGGCAATCAGCCCCAGCATTTT.

This clonotype was counted many times. This sequence joins TRBV7-6 and TRBJ2-5, with D tentatively TRBD2 (6 bases). The germline gives CDR1 SGHVS, CDR2 FNYEAQ. The CDR3 covers 15 residues. V shed 5 bases and J shed 6 bases, with 19 bases lying between them. The CDR3 loop is CASSPLQTSVKTQYF. CDR3 nucleotides: TGTGCCAGCAGCCCCCTTCAGACTAGTGTAAAGACCCAGTACTTC.

The chain carries TRBV7-6 and TRBJ2-1; D is ambiguous. Germline V gene data show CDR1 as SGHVS and CDR2 as FNYEAQ. The CDR3 is 15 amino acids. V was clipped by 0 bases and J by 0 bases, with 6 bases between them. The CDR3: CASSLAHSSYNEQFF. CDR3 bases: TGTGCCAGCAGCTTAGCCCACAGCTCCTACAATGAGCAGTTCTTC.

At least ten counts were recorded for this clonotype. The V call is TRBV6-5, the J call TRBJ2-7; D might be TRBD2 (7 bases). The CDR3 runs to 16 residues. Trimming left V 6 bases short and J 3 bases short, with 21 bases between. Germline-derived CDR1 and CDR2 are MNHEY and SVGAGI. Here the CDR3 reads CASRREGHLGDYEQYF. The CDR3 DNA is TGTGCCAGCAGGAGGGAGGGACACCTAGGAGACTACGAGCAGTACTTC.

The chain joins TRBV28 to TRBJ1-1; no reliable D call. Per the germline V gene, CDR1 is MDHEN and CDR2 is SYDVKM. This CDR3 spans 15 amino acids. V dropped 5 bases and J dropped 7 bases, with 20 bases sitting between them. The CDR3 sequence is CASSQPRGPRDEAFF. CDR3 bases: TGTGCCAGCAGTCAGCCTCGAGGGCCCCGTGATGAAGCTTTCTTT. The full variable domain, its missing parts supplied by reference TRBV28 and TRBJ1-1, is DVKVTQSSRYLVKRTGEKVFLECVQDMDHENMFWYRQDPGLGLRLIYFSYDVKMKEKGDIPEGYSVSREKKERFSLILESASTNQTSMYLCASSQPRGPRDEAFFGQGTRLTVV.

The table lists this clonotype with many counts. This chain joins TRBV20-1 and TRBJ2-3; 9 bases line up with TRBD2. CDR3 length: 15 amino acids. J was trimmed by 3 bases and V by 3 bases; bases with no gene match: 7. In germline, CDR1 is DFQATT, CDR2 SNEGSKA (reference sequence). In DNA, the CDR3 is TGCAGTGCTAGGTTAGCGGGAGTGCGGACAGATACGCAGTATTTT. Translated, it gives CSARLAGVRTDTQYF.

This clonotype came up many times. The chain joins TRBV6-2 or TRBV6-3 to TRBJ2-1; 8 bases align to TRBD2. V was pared by 4 bases and J by 5 bases, with 13 bases of the junction left unmatched. CDR1 and CDR2 from the germline V gene are MNHEY and SVGEGT. CDR3 length: 17 residues. The CDR3 is CASSFDRGGLAHNEQFF. CDR3 coding DNA: TGTGCCAGCAGTTTCGATCGCGGGGGGCTTGCCCACAATGAGCAGTTCTTC.

This clonotype has ten or more counts. V is TRBV4-3 and J is TRBJ2-2; D gene ambiguous. V was shortened by 0 bases and J by 0 bases, with 5 bases between the two germline ends. CDR3 length equals 15 residues. Germline lookup yields CDR1 LGHNA and CDR2 YSLEER. The CDR3 region is CASSQDFANTGELFF. DNA of the CDR3: TGCGCCAGCAGCCAAGATTTCGCGAACACCGGGGAGCTGTTTTTT.

The sample holds a few counts of this clonotype. This may come from a read error, since a much larger clone is one base off. This chain joins TRBV2 and TRBJ1-5; D unclear. The CDR3 is made up of 12 amino acids. The germline V gene has CDR1 SNHLY and CDR2 FYNNEI. CDR3 in DNA: TGTGTCAGCAGAGCGGACAATCAGCCCCAGCATTTT. This codes for CVSRADNQPQHF.

Turning to this clonotype: One junction end does not reproduce the germline sequence, and a read error may be involved. V gene TRBV6-6 combines with J gene TRBJ1-1; 7 bases align to TRBD1. Germline CDR1 reads MNHNY; CDR2 reads SVGAGI (reference sequence). The length of the CDR3 is 12 residues. The CDR3 DNA is TGTGCCAGCAGTTATTTAGGACAGGACCAGAGCTTT. This codes for CASSYLGQDQSF.

In this sample, this clonotype turned up many times. The V and J genes are TRBV9 and TRBJ2-3; no definite D call. The ends were cut back, 0 bases at V and 2 bases at J, with 10 bases in the middle. Germline CDR1 is SGDLS and CDR2 is YYNGEE. This CDR3 is 15 amino acids long. The CDR3 loop is CASSVVGFPTDTQYF. CDR3 nucleotide sequence: TGTGCCAGCAGCGTAGTGGGATTCCCCACAGATACGCAGTATTTT.

The table lists this clonotype with many counts. The chain uses TRBV20-1 and TRBJ1-5; 9 positions match TRBD1. Germline V CDR1 and CDR2: DFQATT, SNEGSKA (reference sequence). V trimming: 3 bases; J trimming: 1 base; junction bases outside the gene matches: 19. The CDR3 consists of 20 residues. The CDR3 DNA reads as TGCAGTGCTAGGGGTCCCGGGGGGGACAGGGAGGCAATAAGCAATCAGCCCCAGCATTTT. The encoded protein is CSARGPGGDREAISNQPQHF.